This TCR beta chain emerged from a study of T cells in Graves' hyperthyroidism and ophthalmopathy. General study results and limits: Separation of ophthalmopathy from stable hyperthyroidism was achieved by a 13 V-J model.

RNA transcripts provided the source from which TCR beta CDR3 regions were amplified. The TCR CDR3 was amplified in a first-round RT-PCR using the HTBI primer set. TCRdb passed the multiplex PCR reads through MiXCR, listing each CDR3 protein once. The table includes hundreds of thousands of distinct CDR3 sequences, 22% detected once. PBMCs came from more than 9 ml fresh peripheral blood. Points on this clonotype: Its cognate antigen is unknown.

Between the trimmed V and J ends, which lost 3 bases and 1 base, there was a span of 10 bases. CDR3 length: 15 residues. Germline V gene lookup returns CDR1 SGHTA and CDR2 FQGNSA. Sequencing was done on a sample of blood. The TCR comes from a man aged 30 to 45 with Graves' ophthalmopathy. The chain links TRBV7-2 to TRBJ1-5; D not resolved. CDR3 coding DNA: TGTGCCAGCAGCTTGCAAAGGGTCAGCAATCAGCCCCAGCATTTT. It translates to CASSLQRVSNQPQHF.